The 31 T cell receptor beta chains listed next were all sequenced from one sample in a study of blood T cells in healthy people across ages. For the second PCR, which ran for about 7 to 12 cycles, a sample-barcoded 5' primer and a J-beta primer mix were used. Via MiXCR, TCRdb re-called the 5' RACE reads, giving one row per CDR3 protein. The profile shows hundreds of thousands of distinct CDR3 sequences, 56% of them singletons. The sequencing input was blood. These TCRs come from a man aged 35-49 years in good health.

The V gene is TRBV27, the J gene TRBJ1-6; a weak D match, TRBD1 (6 bases). The CDR3 length is 14 residues. V lost 6 bases, J lost 9 bases, and 15 bases lay in between. CDR1 and CDR2 from the germline V gene are MNHEY and SMNVEV (reference sequence). CDR3 sequence (DNA): TGTGCCAGCAGAGAAACAGGGCCTTTTTCACCCCTCCACTTT. It translates to CASRETGPFSPLHF.

This sequence joins TRBV7-9 and TRBJ2-5; TRBD1 matches 7 bases. CDR3 length: 15 residues. Germline V CDR1 and CDR2: SEHNR, FQNEAQ (reference sequence). The V gene end was trimmed by 4 bases and the J gene end by 2 bases; junction bases not matched to a gene: 7. In DNA form, the CDR3 reads TGTGCCAGCAGCTCCCTGAACAGGGGACAAGAGACCCAGTACTTC. Encoded protein: CASSSLNRGQETQYF. Looking up the rest from reference TRBV7-9 and TRBJ2-5 gives the full variable domain: DTGVSQNPRHKITKRGQNVTFRCDPISEHNRLYWYRQTLGQGPEFLTYFQNEAQLEKSRLLSDRFSAERPKGSFSTLEIQRTEQGDSAMYLCASSSLNRGQETQYFGPGTRLLVL.

A note on this clonotype: Mismatch with germline at one junction end may stem from a read error. J is TRBJ1-2 and V is TRBV10-3; D remains ambiguous. This CDR3 spans 12 amino acids. Germline V gene sequence: CDR1 ENHRY, CDR2 SYGVKD. The DNA of the CDR3 is TGTGCCATCAGGGAGTCGAAGGGAGGCTACACCTTC. This codes for CAIRESKGGYTF.

This clonotype showed up just once. The rearrangement joins TRBV28 to TRBJ1-5, with TRBD1 matching 7 bases. The CDR3 has 18 residues. The V gene end was trimmed by 4 bases and the J gene end by 1 base; junction bases not matched to a gene: 13. The V gene's germline CDR1 is MDHEN and CDR2 SYDVKM. The CDR3 reads CASSSLTGVLRSNQPQHF. In DNA form, the CDR3 reads TGTGCCAGCAGTTCACTAACAGGGGTATTACGGAGCAATCAGCCCCAGCATTTT.

J is TRBJ2-2 and V is TRBV18, with D maybe TRBD1 (6 bases). Looked up from germline, CDR1 is KGHSH and CDR2 is LQKENI. V was pared by 3 bases and J by 2 bases, with 10 bases between. CDR3 size: 15 residues. The CDR3 protein is CASSPGQRNTGELFF. In nucleotides, the CDR3 is TGTGCCAGCTCACCTGGACAGAGAAACACCGGGGAGCTGTTTTTT.

The rearrangement links TRBV7-6 to TRBJ1-4, with 12 bases that match TRBD1. J was trimmed by 8 bases and V by 5 bases; bases with no gene match: 3. CDR3 length equals 14 residues. Germline V gives CDR1 SGHVS, CDR2 FNYEAQ. The CDR3 nucleotides are TGTGCCAGCAGCCTGGGACAGGGGGCCGAAAAACTGTTTTTT. Its translation is CASSLGQGAEKLFF.

The chain couples TRBV9 to TRBJ2-3; D ambiguous. This CDR3 has 15 amino acids. Trimming removed 3 bases at V and 5 bases at J, with 16 bases between. The germline V gene has CDR1 SGDLS and CDR2 YYNGEE. CDR3 sequence (DNA): TGTGCCAGCAGCGCCCAAGGGAAACAGAGAGATACGCAGTATTTT. This translates into CASSAQGKQRDTQYF.

The J gene is TRBJ2-7, the V gene TRBV20-1, with a weak D call TRBD2 (6 bases). CDR1 is DFQATT and CDR2 is SNEGSKA in the germline V gene (reference sequence). This CDR3 comprises 14 residues. The germline V and J ends were trimmed by 0 bases and 0 bases, with 9 bases remaining between them. CDR3 protein: CSARDPGSSYEQYF. In nucleotides, the CDR3 is TGCAGTGCTAGAGATCCCGGGAGCTCCTACGAGCAGTACTTC.

The genes are TRBV6-5 and TRBJ2-3; 9 bases are a match to TRBD2. The CDR3 loop spans 15 amino acids. The V segment lost 8 bases and the J segment 2 bases; nucleotides outside the gene matches: 8. The germline gives CDR1 MNHEY, CDR2 SVGAGI. The CDR3 coding sequence is TGTGCCAGCCGCGGCGCTAGCGGGATCACAGATACGCAGTATTTT. Its protein is CASRGASGITDTQYF.

The rearrangement joins TRBV27 to TRBJ2-1; TRBD2 might be the D (5 bases). The CDR3 is 14 residues long. The V end was cut by 2 bases, the J end by 5 bases, with 10 bases between. Germline V CDR1 and CDR2: MNHEY, SMNVEV (reference sequence). Written as DNA, the CDR3 is TGTGCCAGCAGTTTACTCGGACTCAACAATGAGCAGTTCTTC. Amino acid sequence: CASSLLGLNNEQFF.

J is TRBJ2-5 and V is TRBV20-1, with D possibly being TRBD2 (6 bases). V gave up 6 bases and J gave up 2 bases, with 16 bases separating them. The CDR3 is 14 residues long. Per the germline V gene, CDR1 is DFQATT and CDR2 is SNEGSKA (reference sequence). CDR3 nucleotides: TGCAGTGCACTAGCCCTAGTTACTCAAGAGACCCAGTACTTC. It translates to CSALALVTQETQYF.

On this clonotype itself: The junction departs from germline at one end; a sequencing error may be responsible. The V and J genes are TRBV20-1 and TRBJ2-5, with TRBD2 matching over 10 bases. CDR3 length equals 15 residues. Per the germline V gene, CDR1 is DFQATT and CDR2 is SNEGSKA (reference sequence). The CDR3 nucleotides are TGCAGTGCTAGCGGACTAGCGGATGAACAAGGGACCCAGTACTTC. Its translation: CSASGLADEQGTQYF.

The chain has TRBV5-6 and TRBJ2-7; D not certain. This CDR3 has 11 amino acids. The V and J ends lost 1 base and 5 bases respectively, with 4 bases between them. The germline gives CDR1 SGHDT, CDR2 YYEEEE. CDR3 protein: CASSLWNEQYF. CDR3 DNA sequence: TGTGCCAGCAGCTTGTGGAACGAGCAGTACTTC.

The gene calls are TRBV4-2 and TRBJ2-3, with D possibly called TRBD1 or TRBD2 (8 bases each). This CDR3 region has 16 residues. Trimming took off 4 bases at V and 4 bases at J, with 18 bases between the two ends. Germline V gene lookup returns CDR1 LGHNA and CDR2 YNFKEQ. The CDR3 reads CASSPIAGTGADTQYF. CDR3 in DNA: TGTGCCAGCAGCCCCATAGCGGGGACAGGAGCAGATACGCAGTATTTT.

This rearrangement joins TRBV12-3 or TRBV12-4 to TRBJ2-5; D not resolved. The end of the DNA is better explained by TRBJ2-7, so the J call may be wrong. The CDR3 is made up of 12 amino acids. CDR3 nucleotide sequence: TGTGCCAGCAGTATCTTCGGCTACGAGCAGTACTTC. Translation gives CASSIFGYEQYF.

A note on this clonotype: One junction end does not reproduce the germline sequence, and a read error may be involved. CDR3 in DNA: TGTGCCAGCAGCCAACAAGGCGATAAGTCACCCCTCCACTTT. It yields the protein CASSQQGDKSPLHF. The V gene is TRBV3-1, the J gene TRBJ1-6; no firm D call. Per germline, CDR1 LGHDT and CDR2 YNNKEL (reference sequence). The CDR3 totals 14 residues.

The chain uses TRBV7-8 and TRBJ2-2; possibly TRBD2 for D (5 bases). Trimming cost V 5 bases and J 4 bases, with 11 bases left between them. Germline CDR1 reads SGHVS; CDR2 reads FQNEAQ. CDR3 length equals 14 residues. As DNA, the CDR3 is TGTGCCAGCAGCGTTAGCGTGTTCACCGGGGAGCTGTTTTTT. Residues: CASSVSVFTGELFF.

This rearrangement joins TRBV25-1 to TRBJ1-1; D remains ambiguous. Germline values: CDR1 MGHDK, CDR2 SYGVNS. The CDR3 sequence is 11 residues long. The V end was cut by 4 bases, the J end by 10 bases, with 10 bases between. In DNA form, the CDR3 reads TGTGCCAGCAGTGCCAGCTCTTTAGCTTTCTTT. Protein: CASSASSLAFF.

The V gene is TRBV14, the J gene TRBJ1-5; D is unresolved. Trimming pared 1 base from V and 5 bases from J, leaving 9 bases between. Per the germline V gene, CDR1 is SGHDN and CDR2 is FVKESK. The CDR3 is made up of 14 amino acids. CDR3 amino acids: CASSQAFSDQPQHF. CDR3 DNA: TGTGCCAGCAGCCAAGCCTTCTCGGATCAGCCCCAGCATTTT.

The J gene is TRBJ2-3, the V gene TRBV6-6; the D is unclear. This CDR3 has 15 residues. Deletions cut 6 bases from V and 0 bases from J, with 13 bases between. Per the germline V gene, CDR1 is MNHNY and CDR2 is SVGAGI (reference sequence). DNA for the CDR3: TGTGCCAGCAGCACAGCTAACCCTAGCACAGATACGCAGTATTTT. It yields the protein CASSTANPSTDTQYF.

This clonotype was seen more than once but under ten times. V gene TRBV6-2 or TRBV6-3 combines with J gene TRBJ2-1; no reliable D call. Germline CDR1 and CDR2: MNHEY and SVGEGT. V was trimmed by 6 bases and J by 4 bases, leaving 16 bases between them. There are 15 residues in the CDR3. The CDR3 DNA follows: TGTGCCAGCAGCATAGTTCCGGTACGTTACAATGAGCAGTTCTTC. This gives the protein CASSIVPVRYNEQFF.

V is TRBV3-1 and J is TRBJ2-2; 8 bases fit TRBD1. The length of the CDR3 is 15 residues. J gave up 3 bases and V 6 bases, and 6 bases lay outside the gene matches. CDR1 is LGHDT and CDR2 is YNNKEL in the germline V gene (reference sequence). The CDR3 loop is CASSPDRGYTGELFF. Here the CDR3 DNA reads TGTGCCAGCAGTCCCGACAGGGGCTACACCGGGGAGCTGTTTTTT.

This clonotype was found a few times. The chain recombines TRBV7-9 with TRBJ2-7; 8 nucleotides agree with TRBD2. Unmatched junction bases numbered 4, after V lost 3 bases and J lost 6 bases. The CDR3 is 13 residues long. Per germline, CDR1 SEHNR and CDR2 FQNEAQ (reference sequence). The CDR3 sequence: CASSFGLASEQYF. CDR3 nucleotides: TGTGCCAGCAGCTTTGGACTAGCTAGCGAGCAGTACTTC. Full variable domain (remainder filled in from reference TRBV7-9 and TRBJ2-7): DTGVSQNPRHKITKRGQNVTFRCDPISEHNRLYWYRQTLGQGPEFLTYFQNEAQLEKSRLLSDRFSAERPKGSFSTLEIQRTEQGDSAMYLCASSFGLASEQYFGPGTRLTVT.

The sample holds a few counts of this clonotype. The chain recombines TRBV7-9 with TRBJ2-3, with 10 bases that match TRBD2. CDR1 and CDR2 from the germline V gene are SEHNR and FQNEAQ (reference sequence). Trimming removed 2 bases from V and 2 bases from J; junction bases left unmatched: 1. The CDR3 loop spans 15 amino acids. This CDR3 reads CASSLSGRVTDTQYF. In nucleotides, the CDR3 is TGTGCCAGCAGCTTAAGCGGGAGGGTCACAGATACGCAGTATTTT. Combining the CDR3 with reference TRBV7-9 and TRBJ2-3 gives the whole variable domain DTGVSQNPRHKITKRGQNVTFRCDPISEHNRLYWYRQTLGQGPEFLTYFQNEAQLEKSRLLSDRFSAERPKGSFSTLEIQRTEQGDSAMYLCASSLSGRVTDTQYFGPGTRLTVL.

This sequence joins TRBV29-1 and TRBJ2-2; D not certain. Germline lookup yields CDR1 SQVTM and CDR2 ANQGSEA. This CDR3 spans 14 amino acids. Trimming shortened V by 4 bases and J by 4 bases, and 13 bases separated the two germline ends. DNA for the CDR3: TGCAGCGTTGCTGGGGATAGGAGCACCGGGGAGCTGTTTTTT. This sequence encodes CSVAGDRSTGELFF.

In this sample, this clonotype turned up a few times. The rearrangement joins TRBV28 to TRBJ2-3; no definite D call. CDR1 is MDHEN and CDR2 is SYDVKM in the germline V gene. The CDR3 loop spans 14 amino acids. V was cut by 4 bases and J by 2 bases, with 10 bases left in between. DNA of the CDR3: TGTGCCAGCAGTTCGCTAGTCACCACAGATACGCAGTATTTT. This gives the protein CASSSLVTTDTQYF.

V is TRBV7-9 and J is TRBJ2-1; D is uncertain. The J call may be in error: the DNA end matches TRBJ2-7 better. Germline CDR1 reads SEHNR; CDR2 reads FQNEAQ (reference sequence). The CDR3 has 13 amino acids. CDR3 in amino acids: CASSPTVSNEQYF. DNA for the CDR3: TGTGCCAGCAGCCCGACGGTATCCAATGAGCAGTACTTC.

The CDR3 bases are TGCAGTGCTAGCTTGCCCCAGGGCCTCTATGGCTACACCTTC. This translates into CSASLPQGLYGYTF. The J gene is TRBJ1-2, the V gene TRBV20-1, with D possibly matching TRBD1 (5 bases). The V gene lost 3 bases and the J gene lost 4 bases, with 15 bases spanning the gap. The CDR3 is 14 residues long. Germline-derived CDR1 and CDR2 are DFQATT and SNEGSKA (reference sequence).

This chain uses TRBV29-1 with TRBJ2-5; 7 bases agree with TRBD1. V lost 6 bases to trimming and J lost 4 bases; unmatched junction nucleotides: 5. Germline CDR1 and CDR2: SQVTM and ANQGSEA. The CDR3 has 12 amino acids. The CDR3 sequence is CSVGHRGETQYF. The CDR3 DNA reads as TGCAGCGTAGGCCACAGGGGAGAGACCCAGTACTTC.

The chain carries TRBV7-2 and TRBJ2-3; 9 nucleotides align to TRBD1. CDR3 size: 16 residues. Germline loops: CDR1 SGHTA, CDR2 FQGNSA. V shed 2 bases, J shed 2 bases, and the junction held 5 bases outside the gene matches. The chain's CDR3 is CASSLTGTGFTDTQYF. The CDR3 DNA follows: TGTGCCAGCAGCTTAACCGGGACAGGGTTCACAGATACGCAGTATTTT.

Note on this clonotype: Sequence at one end of the junction differs from germline and may be a read error. The chain combines TRBV7-9 with TRBJ2-3; 15 bases align to TRBD2. The CDR3 is 15 amino acids. CDR1 and CDR2 (germline): SEHNR, FQNEAQ (reference sequence). Here the CDR3 reads CACSLGLAGGDTQYF. In nucleotides, the CDR3 is TGTGCCTGCAGCTTGGGACTAGCGGGAGGAGATACGCAGTATTTT.